The 9 T cell receptor beta chains listed next were all sequenced from one sample in a study of blood T cell repertoires in COVID-19. Here immunoSEQ multiplex PCR was the method, and the copy in TCRdb shows in-frame clones only, minus some. Here the sample spans about 200,000 clones, approximately 88% being singletons. Sequencing was done on a sample of peripheral blood. The receptor set was obtained from a man aged 35-49 years with acute or convalescent COVID-19.

The J gene is TRBJ1-1, the V gene TRBV9, with D maybe TRBD1 (5 bases). CDR1 and CDR2 (germline): SGDLS, YYNGEE. V was trimmed by 4 bases and J by 10 bases, leaving 17 bases between them. The CDR3 runs to 13 residues. CDR3 nucleotide sequence: TGTGCCAGCAGCCCCCGGGGACGGGGGGGAGCTTTCTTT. This encodes CASSPRGRGGAFF.

This rearrangement joins TRBV19 to TRBJ1-3; D is ambiguous. V was shortened by 3 bases and J by 2 bases, with 8 bases between the two germline ends. Germline V CDR1 and CDR2: LNHDA, SQIVND (reference sequence). The CDR3 has 14 residues. The CDR3 spells CASSISSAGNTIYF. In DNA form, the CDR3 reads TGTGCCAGTAGTATCTCTTCCGCTGGAAACACCATATATTTT.

J is TRBJ2-2 and V is TRBV24-1, with no clear D. The CDR3 consists of 12 residues. CDR1 and CDR2 (germline): KGHDR, SFDVKD. V dropped 4 bases and J dropped 5 bases, with 4 bases sitting between them. The CDR3 nucleotides are TGTGCCACCAGTGACCCGACCGGGGAGCTGTTTTTT. The encoded protein is CATSDPTGELFF.

This sequence joins TRBV7-9 and TRBJ1-6; D perhaps matches TRBD1 (5 bases). V lost 4 bases and J 4 bases, leaving 8 bases between the germline ends. The CDR3 is 14 amino acids. CDR1 SEHNR and CDR2 FQNEAQ come from the germline V gene (reference sequence). The CDR3 reads CASSYGTYNSPLHF. The CDR3 DNA reads as TGTGCCAGCAGCTACGGGACTTATAATTCACCCCTCCACTTT.

The chain joins TRBV19 to TRBJ2-6; D is possibly TRBD1 (5 bases). The CDR3 runs 15 residues. Germline lookup yields CDR1 LNHDA and CDR2 SQIVND (reference sequence). V lost 7 bases and J 0 bases, leaving 10 bases between the germline ends. The DNA for the CDR3 is TGTGCCAGTACCATGACAGTCTCTGGGGCCAACGTCCTGACTTTC. It encodes CASTMTVSGANVLTF.

The chain couples TRBV19 to TRBJ1-5; D remains ambiguous. Germline values: CDR1 LNHDA, CDR2 SQIVND (reference sequence). CDR3 length: 13 amino acids. Trimming cost V 8 bases and J 0 bases, with 8 bases left between them. CDR3 region: CASRGNSNQPQHF. For the CDR3, the DNA is TGTGCCAGTCGAGGGAATAGCAATCAGCCCCAGCATTTT. The complete variable domain, with remaining parts taken from reference TRBV19 and TRBJ1-5, reads DGGITQSPKYLFRKEGQNVTLSCEQNLNHDAMYWYRQDPGQGLRLIYYSQIVNDFQKGDIAEGYSVSREKKESFPLTVTSAQKNPTAFYLCASRGNSNQPQHFGDGTRLSIL.

This clone was seen at least ten times. Other DNA sequences from this sample encode an identical CDR3 as well. The genes are TRBV4-3 and TRBJ1-4, with a possible D match to TRBD1 (6 bases). This CDR3 is 16 amino acids long. Germline lookup yields CDR1 LGHNA and CDR2 YSLEER. With 0 bases removed from V and 6 bases from J, the gap between germline ends came to 14 bases. CDR3 sequence (DNA): TGCGCCAGCAGCCAAGAAGGGGCAGGGGTGTATGAAAAACTGTTTTTT. Amino acids: CASSQEGAGVYEKLFF.

Comment on this clone: Other nucleotide sequences in the sample specify the same CDR3. This chain uses TRBV5-6 with TRBJ1-3; 11 bases match TRBD1. The CDR3 covers 15 residues. Per germline, CDR1 SGHDT and CDR2 YYEEEE. V lost 3 bases, J lost 7 bases, and 6 bases stayed unmatched. CDR3 residues: CASSSGQGARNTIYF. The DNA for the CDR3 is TGTGCCAGCAGCTCAGGACAGGGGGCTAGGAACACCATATATTTT.

The genes are TRBV3-1 (or the pseudogene TRBV3-2) and TRBJ1-2; 8 bases agree with TRBD1. The V and J ends lost 3 bases and 8 bases, in that order; junction bases with no gene match: 5. The CDR3 is 13 amino acids. From germline, CDR1 is LGHDT and CDR2 YNNKEL (reference sequence). CDR3 DNA sequence: TGTGCCAGCAGCCATGGACAGGGCCAAGGCTACACCTTC. Protein product: CASSHGQGQGYTF.